Listed here are 27 T cell receptor beta chains from one sample, sequenced in a study of CD8 T cells in Susac syndrome (dated by TCRdb to between 2019 and 2020). The library was produced with the immunoSEQ multiplex PCR assay. RNA was extracted using the RNeasy kit, and roughly 0.5 to 1 microgram was reverse transcribed with random hexamers. The public reads were run again by TCRdb, first through fastp at Q25 and then through MiXCR, and only productive beta chains were kept. Here each entry gathers all rows of one CDR3 protein and keeps the most common genes and DNA. Across this sample there are a few hundred thousand distinct CDR3 sequences, with more than 75% seen only once. Together, the top ten hold 0.095% to 0.14% of the sample. Material: CD8+ T cells from PBMCs. The receptor set was obtained from a human donor with multiple sclerosis.

This clonotype was detected only a few times. The chain carries TRBV20-1 and TRBJ1-2; D is unclear. The CDR3 covers 10 residues. V was clipped by 3 bases and J by 3 bases, with 2 bases between them. Germline lookup yields CDR1 DFQATT and CDR2 SNEGSKA (reference sequence). The CDR3 DNA reads as TGCAGTGCTAGGGACTATGGCTACACCTTC. Translation: CSARDYGYTF.

The V call is TRBV27, the J call TRBJ1-5, with D unresolved. The CDR3 totals 13 residues. The ends were cut back, 3 bases at V and 7 bases at J, with 10 bases in the middle. Germline V gives CDR1 MNHEY, CDR2 SMNVEV (reference sequence). CDR3 DNA sequence: TGTGCCAGCAGTTTGAAGAGTTGGCAGCCCCAGCATTTT. Amino acids: CASSLKSWQPQHF.

The chain is built from TRBV3-1 and TRBJ2-3; the D gene is possibly TRBD2 (6 bases). The CDR3 runs to 17 residues. The germline gives CDR1 LGHDT, CDR2 YNNKEL (reference sequence). Trimming took 2 bases from V and 2 from J, leaving 17 bases between them. In DNA form, the CDR3 reads TGTGCCAGCAGCCAAACCCCGGGACTTGACCCCACAGATACGCAGTATTTT. Residues: CASSQTPGLDPTDTQYF.

CDR3 coding DNA: TGTGCCACCAGCAGAGATTCGGCGATCAATGAGCAGTTCTTC. Amino acid sequence: CATSRDSAINEQFF. V gene TRBV15 combines with J gene TRBJ2-1; D unresolved. The CDR3 has 14 amino acids. The ends were cut back, 0 bases at V and 6 bases at J, with 9 bases in the middle. CDR1 and CDR2 (germline): LNHNV, YYDKDF (reference sequence).

This CDR3 reads CSVADPSVPDRGDYGYTF. The DNA for the CDR3 is TGCAGCGTCGCCGATCCCTCCGTTCCGGACAGGGGCGACTATGGCTACACCTTC. V usage is TRBV29-1 and J usage is TRBJ1-2; the match to TRBD1 covers 9 bases. V gave up 6 bases and J gave up 3 bases; unmatched junction bases: 20. The length of the CDR3 is 18 residues. Per the germline V gene, CDR1 is SQVTM and CDR2 is ANQGSEA.

The J gene is TRBJ1-2, the V gene TRBV6-2 or TRBV6-3; TRBD1 matches 9 bases. CDR1 and CDR2 from the germline V gene are MNHEY and SVGEGT. Germline trimming cut 2 bases from V and 6 bases from J; bases unmatched to any gene: 7. The length of the CDR3 is 15 residues. CDR3 amino acids: CASSYPRQGVDGYTF. As DNA, the CDR3 is TGTGCCAGCAGTTACCCCAGACAGGGGGTGGATGGCTACACCTTC.

The genes are TRBV5-8 and TRBJ2-5; TRBD2 aligns across 15 bases. CDR1 is SGHTS and CDR2 is YDEGEE in the germline V gene. The CDR3 totals 17 residues. Losses at the gene ends were 4 bases for V and 3 bases for J; bases not matched to a gene: 7. CDR3 coding DNA: TGTGCCAGCAGCCATGGACTAGCGGGAGGGGAAGAAGAGACCCAGTACTTC. Translating it yields CASSHGLAGGEEETQYF.

V usage is TRBV27 and J usage is TRBJ1-5; no definite D call. CDR3 length: 18 amino acids. Trimming left V 5 bases short and J 0 bases short, with 20 bases between. Germline values: CDR1 MNHEY, CDR2 SMNVEV (reference sequence). CDR3 in DNA: TGTGCCAGCAGTGTTAAGGCGTTCGTGGTCAATAGCAATCAGCCCCAGCATTTT. Translated: CASSVKAFVVNSNQPQHF.

This clonotype was counted a single time. CDR3 sequence: CASSQPQGVSTDTQYF. CDR3 DNA sequence: TGCGCCAGCAGCCAACCCCAAGGGGTCTCCACAGATACGCAGTATTTT. The rearrangement uses TRBV4-1 and TRBJ2-3; D might be TRBD1 (5 bases). The V gene's germline CDR1 is MGHRA and CDR2 YSYEKL. This CDR3 is 16 amino acids long. The V and J ends lost 2 bases and 2 bases respectively, with 14 bases between them.

J is TRBJ2-7 and V is TRBV27; 9 nucleotides match TRBD2. Germline trimming cut 2 bases from V and 2 bases from J; bases unmatched to any gene: 4. CDR3 size: 15 residues. Germline assignment: CDR1 MNHEY and CDR2 SMNVEV (reference sequence). CDR3 sequence reads: CASSLMAGGTYEQYF. DNA of the CDR3: TGTGCCAGCAGTTTAATGGCGGGAGGGACCTACGAGCAGTACTTC.

This chain links TRBV4-2 with TRBJ2-3; D not resolved. Germline V gives CDR1 LGHNA, CDR2 YNFKEQ. The V gene lost 3 bases and the J gene lost 2 bases, with 6 bases spanning the gap. This CDR3 region has 13 residues. This chain's CDR3 is CASSHEPTDTQYF. The CDR3 bases are TGTGCCAGCAGCCATGAGCCCACAGATACGCAGTATTTT.

This clonotype was seen a few times. This sequence joins TRBV5-6 and TRBJ2-5; D gene uncertain. With 4 bases removed from V and 5 bases from J, the gap between germline ends came to 24 bases. CDR1 is SGHDT, CDR2 YYEEEE, per germline. The CDR3 totals 17 residues. The CDR3 region is CASSLPAWKESEETQYF. The CDR3 bases are TGTGCCAGCAGCCTACCAGCTTGGAAAGAATCAGAGGAGACCCAGTACTTC.

This chain connects TRBV6-5 to TRBJ2-7; 7 bases map to TRBD1. V shed 2 bases, J shed 5 bases, and the junction held 9 bases outside the gene matches. The germline V gene encodes CDR1 MNHEY and CDR2 SVGAGI. The CDR3 is 15 residues long. CDR3 amino acids: CASSYTWDRAHEQYF. The CDR3 DNA reads TGTGCCAGCAGTTACACGTGGGACAGAGCACACGAGCAGTACTTC.

V is TRBV27 and J is TRBJ2-1, with TRBD1 identical over 9 bases. CDR1 and CDR2 from the germline V gene are MNHEY and SMNVEV (reference sequence). Trimming cost V 3 bases and J 3 bases; bases outside gene matches: 3. This CDR3 has 15 residues. Written as DNA, the CDR3 is TGTGCCAGCAGTTTGTCGGGACAGGGCTACAATGAGCAGTTCTTC. Translation: CASSLSGQGYNEQFF.

This clonotype was detected only a few times. This rearrangement joins TRBV7-2 to TRBJ2-2; a weak D match, TRBD1 (5 bases). V lost 7 bases, J lost 6 bases, and 15 bases lay in between. Germline CDR1 SGHTA, CDR2 FQGNSA. The CDR3 sequence is 14 residues long. The CDR3 nucleotides read TGTGCCAGCATCCCAGACAGCTCTGCCGGGGAGCTGTTTTTT. Amino acid sequence: CASIPDSSAGELFF.

The chain carries TRBV9 and TRBJ1-5; no firm D call. The germline V and J ends were trimmed by 0 bases and 2 bases, with 3 bases remaining between them. The CDR3 runs 13 residues. The germline CDR1 and CDR2 sequences are SGDLS and YYNGEE. For the CDR3, the DNA is TGTGCCAGCAGCGTAGCTGGCAATCAGCCCCAGCATTTT. This sequence encodes CASSVAGNQPQHF.

The rearrangement links TRBV9 to TRBJ2-7; no clear D gene. The V and J ends lost 0 bases and 4 bases respectively, with 11 bases between them. This CDR3 has 14 residues. Germline-derived CDR1 and CDR2 are SGDLS and YYNGEE. The CDR3 protein is CASSVAVGAYEQYF. The CDR3 nucleotides are TGTGCCAGCAGCGTAGCCGTGGGCGCGTACGAGCAGTACTTC.

The chain couples TRBV7-9 to TRBJ2-1, with 8 bases lining up with TRBD2. This CDR3 comprises 19 residues. CDR1 is SEHNR and CDR2 is FQNEAQ in the germline V gene (reference sequence). V was pared by 2 bases and J by 0 bases, with 12 bases of the junction left unmatched. The CDR3 nucleotides are TGTGCCAGCAGCTTATTAGCGCTAGCGGGTCATAGCTCCTACAATGAGCAGTTCTTC. Translating it yields CASSLLALAGHSSYNEQFF. Based on the CDR3 plus reference TRBV7-9 and TRBJ2-1, the full variable domain is DTGVSQNPRHKITKRGQNVTFRCDPISEHNRLYWYRQTLGQGPEFLTYFQNEAQLEKSRLLSDRFSAERPKGSFSTLEIQRTEQGDSAMYLCASSLLALAGHSSYNEQFFGPGTRLTVL.

The chain recombines TRBV18 with TRBJ2-3; 7 nucleotides agree with TRBD2. V lost 3 bases to trimming and J lost 3 bases; unmatched junction nucleotides: 6. Germline CDR1 and CDR2: KGHSH and LQKENI. This CDR3 has 15 amino acids. The CDR3 reads CASSPDGGTTDTQYF. DNA of the CDR3: TGTGCCAGCTCACCCGACGGGGGGACGACAGATACGCAGTATTTT.

The chain uses TRBV27 and TRBJ2-7; 7 bases agree with TRBD2. Germline lookup yields CDR1 MNHEY and CDR2 SMNVEV (reference sequence). V was pared by 7 bases and J by 3 bases, with 6 bases of the junction left unmatched. The CDR3 is 13 amino acids. CDR3 region: CASTVGGGYEQYF. Written as DNA, the CDR3 is TGTGCCAGCACCGTTGGGGGGGGCTACGAGCAGTACTTC.

V usage is TRBV19 and J usage is TRBJ1-4; 8 bases match TRBD1. CDR3 length: 18 residues. The germline V gene has CDR1 LNHDA and CDR2 SQIVND (reference sequence). Trimming cost V 3 bases and J 5 bases; bases outside gene matches: 14. In nucleotides, the CDR3 is TGTGCCAGTAGTATGGCCCCCGACAGGGGAAAAGGGAATGAAAAACTGTTTTTT. This encodes CASSMAPDRGKGNEKLFF.

This clonotype was seen a few times. J is TRBJ2-1 and V is TRBV11-2; 11 bases fit TRBD2. Germline values: CDR1 SGHAT, CDR2 FQNNGV. The CDR3 runs to 15 residues. The V gene end was trimmed by 6 bases and the J gene end by 9 bases; junction bases not matched to a gene: 10. The DNA for the CDR3 is TGTGCCAGCAGTACTAGCGGGAGAGTGGCGGGTGAGCAGTTCTTC. Translation: CASSTSGRVAGEQFF.

This chain uses TRBV7-9 with TRBJ1-2, with D hard to call. The CDR3 sequence is 12 residues long. CDR1 SEHNR and CDR2 FQNEAQ come from the germline V gene (reference sequence). V was shortened by 2 bases and J by 11 bases, with 12 bases between the two germline ends. CDR3 residues: CASSLFPEGYTF. The DNA for the CDR3 is TGTGCCAGCAGCTTATTTCCGGAAGGATACACCTTC.

The chain uses TRBV5-1 and TRBJ2-1; TRBD2 aligns across 8 bases. Germline CDR1 and CDR2: SGHRS and YFSETQ. The CDR3 totals 13 residues. The J segment lost 0 bases and the V segment lost 7 bases, leaving 0 bases of the junction unmatched. CDR3: CASGLASYNEQFF. Here the CDR3 DNA reads TGCGCCAGCGGACTAGCCTCCTACAATGAGCAGTTCTTC.

The chain carries TRBV28 and TRBJ1-2; D is perhaps TRBD1 (5 bases). The V gene's germline CDR1 is MDHEN and CDR2 SYDVKM. V was cut by 2 bases and J by 5 bases, with 9 bases left in between. The CDR3 length is 13 residues. CDR3 nucleotide sequence: TGTGCCAGCAGTTTAAGAGGGGTTTATGGCTACACCTTC. It encodes CASSLRGVYGYTF.

The CDR3 region is CASSLWDREGETQYF. CDR3 in DNA: TGTGCCAGCAGCTTATGGGACAGGGAGGGGGAGACCCAGTACTTC. This rearrangement joins TRBV7-9 to TRBJ2-5; TRBD1 matches 9 bases. The CDR3 has 15 residues. The V gene's germline CDR1 is SEHNR and CDR2 FQNEAQ (reference sequence). V shed 2 bases and J 5 bases; nucleotides not matched to a gene: 6.

The rearrangement uses TRBV10-3 and TRBJ2-1; 9 bases map to TRBD1. The CDR3 sequence is 15 residues long. V dropped 10 bases and J dropped 6; count of bases not matched to a gene: 13. Looked up from germline, CDR1 is ENHRY and CDR2 is SYGVKD. The CDR3 DNA sequence: TGTGCCACCGACGGGCTGGACAGGGGTGTCAATGAGCAGTTCTTC. This codes for CATDGLDRGVNEQFF.